One and the same sample provided the 30 T cell receptor beta chains below, sequenced in a study of long-term antiretroviral therapy in people with HIV. Survey-level resolution applied to immunoSEQ assay v3.0. Sequencing used immunoSEQ multiplex PCR; TCRdb keeps in-frame clones, though not all of them. The sample consists of 30,000 to 35,000 clones, 80% to 90% of them appearing once. The material was unsorted PBMCs, obtained 0.8 years before starting antiretroviral therapy. These receptors originate from a man aged 18 to 29 with HIV.

The rearrangement joins TRBV11-2 to TRBJ1-6; the D is unclear. The CDR3 has 15 amino acids. V shed 5 bases and J shed 8 bases, with 16 bases lying between them. CDR1 is SGHAT, CDR2 FQNNGV, per germline. The CDR3: CASSRRHLFDSPLHF. The CDR3 region has the DNA TGTGCCAGCAGCCGCCGACATCTATTTGATTCACCCCTCCACTTT.

V usage is TRBV30 and J usage is TRBJ1-1; the D gene is possibly TRBD1 (5 bases). V lost 0 bases and J 3 bases, leaving 11 bases between the germline ends. The CDR3 extends over 14 amino acids. Germline CDR1 and CDR2: GTSNPN and SVGIG (reference sequence). CDR3 nucleotides: TGTGCCTGGAGTGTAGCAGGGTCGGACACTGAAGCTTTCTTT. Protein: CAWSVAGSDTEAFF.

The table lists this clone with a count of one. The chain has TRBV7-9 and TRBJ2-1; D assignment may be TRBD1 or TRBD2 (5 bases each). The CDR3 spans 15 residues. V was trimmed by 1 base and J by 6 bases, leaving 13 bases between them. The V gene's germline CDR1 is SEHNR and CDR2 FQNEAQ (reference sequence). The CDR3 sequence: CASSLGRGFSNEQFF. The CDR3 bases are TGTGCCAGCAGCTTAGGACGGGGCTTTAGCAATGAGCAGTTCTTC.

The V call is TRBV7-3, the J call TRBJ1-2, with TRBD1 matching 8 bases. V lost 5 bases to trimming and J lost 2 bases; unmatched junction nucleotides: 7. The CDR3 sequence is 15 residues long. CDR1 is SGHTA and CDR2 is FQGTGA in the germline V gene. The CDR3 DNA reads as TGTGCCAGCAGCCGATTGGGACAGGAGAACTATGGCTACACCTTC. Translating gives CASSRLGQENYGYTF.

The rearrangement uses TRBV6-5 and TRBJ2-7, with a tentative D call TRBD2 (7 bases). V lost 6 bases and J 3 bases, leaving 12 bases between the germline ends. Germline-derived CDR1 and CDR2 are MNHEY and SVGAGI. The CDR3 extends over 13 amino acids. The CDR3 DNA reads as TGTGCCAGCAGGAGGGGGGGATTCTACGAGCAGTACTTC. Amino acid sequence: CASRRGGFYEQYF.

The chain couples TRBV19 to TRBJ1-5; D remains ambiguous. This CDR3 is 18 amino acids long. Looked up from germline, CDR1 is LNHDA and CDR2 is SQIVND (reference sequence). Trimming took off 7 bases at V and 1 base at J, with 23 bases between the two ends. The CDR3 DNA follows: TGTGCCAGTAACCATCCTCCCGGGAGGTCGGGGAGCAATCAGCCCCAGCATTTT. Protein product: CASNHPPGRSGSNQPQHF.

The chain carries TRBV6-5 and TRBJ1-5; D uncertain. Trimming pared 6 bases from V and 2 bases from J, leaving 11 bases between. Germline V gene data show CDR1 as MNHEY and CDR2 as SVGAGI. This CDR3 is built from 14 residues. The CDR3 sequence: CASSPPDGNQPQHF. The CDR3 DNA is TGTGCCAGCAGCCCGCCGGATGGCAATCAGCCCCAGCATTTT.

The V gene is TRBV9, the J gene TRBJ1-3, with unresolved D. The CDR3 runs to 14 residues. V was cut by 4 bases and J by 2 bases, with 10 bases left in between. In germline, CDR1 is SGDLS, CDR2 YYNGEE. This CDR3 is CASSPPSPGNTIYF. In DNA, the CDR3 is TGTGCCAGCAGCCCCCCCTCACCTGGAAACACCATATATTTT.

The rearrangement uses TRBV4-3 and TRBJ2-3; D is possibly TRBD2 (7 bases). Germline CDR1 and CDR2: LGHNA and YSLEER. Trimming removed 0 bases from V and 5 bases from J, with 15 bases in between. The CDR3 consists of 16 residues. The CDR3 loop is CASSQEGGGAGDTQYF. CDR3 bases: TGCGCCAGCAGCCAAGAGGGGGGGGGCGCGGGAGATACGCAGTATTTT.

This clone was found a few times. This rearrangement joins TRBV30 to TRBJ1-2; D is unclear. V was clipped by 0 bases and J by 2 bases, with 7 bases between them. The CDR3 runs to 13 residues. The germline gives CDR1 GTSNPN, CDR2 SVGIG (reference sequence). The DNA for the CDR3 is TGTGCCTGGAGTGTAAGCCAGAACTATGGCTACACCTTC. Amino acid sequence: CAWSVSQNYGYTF.

The chain recombines TRBV7-9 with TRBJ2-7; 7 positions match TRBD2. Germline V gives CDR1 SEHNR, CDR2 FQNEAQ (reference sequence). This CDR3 has 15 amino acids. Trimming took 10 bases from V and 3 from J; bases not matched to a gene: 15. CDR3 bases: TGTGCCATTTCCCCGGCCCCTAGCGGACTCTACGAGCAGTACTTC. Translation: CAISPAPSGLYEQYF.

The J gene is TRBJ1-2, the V gene TRBV7-6; TRBD1 matches at 12 bases. The CDR3 runs to 17 residues. Germline CDR1 is SGHVS and CDR2 is FNYEAQ. Losses at the gene ends were 5 bases for V and 7 bases for J; bases not matched to a gene: 14. The CDR3 DNA follows: TGTGCCAGCAGCGCGGCCTGGGCGGGACAGGGGGCCAGTGGCTACACCTTC. Protein: CASSAAWAGQGASGYTF.

J is TRBJ2-1 and V is TRBV6-5, with D unresolved. The V end lost 5 bases, the J end lost 7 bases, and 12 bases lay between the germline ends. This CDR3 region has 13 residues. Germline-derived CDR1 and CDR2 are MNHEY and SVGAGI. CDR3 residues: CASSPGILNEQFF. In DNA, the CDR3 is TGTGCCAGCAGTCCCGGAATCTTGAATGAGCAGTTCTTC.

J is TRBJ1-1 and V is TRBV6-6; D uncertain. Trimming took off 2 bases at V and 4 bases at J, with 8 bases between the two ends. The CDR3 totals 13 residues. The V gene's germline CDR1 is MNHNY and CDR2 SVGAGI (reference sequence). CDR3 in DNA: TGTGCCAGCAGTTACAGACTGACCACTGAAGCTTTCTTT. It codes for CASSYRLTTEAFF.

J is TRBJ1-2 and V is TRBV2; D unclear. The length of the CDR3 is 15 residues. Trimming cost V 9 bases and J 5 bases, with 22 bases left between them. Germline lookup yields CDR1 SNHLY and CDR2 FYNNEI. The CDR3 region is CARIGPLPGGYGYTF. The DNA of the CDR3 is TGTGCCAGAATAGGACCGTTACCCGGCGGGTATGGCTACACCTTC.

The rearrangement uses TRBV6-6 and TRBJ1-5; no clear D. Germline lookup yields CDR1 MNHNY and CDR2 SVGAGI (reference sequence). The CDR3 sequence is 12 residues long. The V end lost 6 bases, the J end lost 6 bases, and 9 bases lay between the germline ends. CDR3: CASRAEGQPQHF. The CDR3 DNA is TGTGCCAGCAGGGCTGAGGGTCAGCCCCAGCATTTT.

The chain uses TRBV4-3 and TRBJ2-3; D is undetermined. This CDR3 is built from 15 residues. The ends were cut back, 0 bases at V and 1 base at J, with 8 bases in the middle. Germline V gene lookup returns CDR1 LGHNA and CDR2 YSLEER. This CDR3 reads CASSQEPAGTDTQYF. In DNA, the CDR3 is TGCGCCAGCAGCCAAGAGCCAGCAGGCACAGATACGCAGTATTTT.

The rearrangement uses TRBV7-9 and TRBJ1-1, with D unresolved. The CDR3 extends over 13 amino acids. Trimming took off 5 bases at V and 10 bases at J, with 17 bases between the two ends. Germline loops: CDR1 SEHNR, CDR2 FQNEAQ (reference sequence). Here the CDR3 reads CASSVTLGLPAFF. The DNA of the CDR3 is TGTGCCAGCAGCGTTACCTTAGGGTTACCAGCTTTCTTT.

This clone has a handful of counts. This CDR3 reads CASSHSEVNLYEQYF. In DNA, the CDR3 is TGCGCCAGCAGTCATTCAGAGGTGAATCTCTACGAGCAGTACTTC. This chain uses TRBV4-1 with TRBJ2-7; D not certain. V was trimmed by 6 bases and J by 3 bases, leaving 18 bases between them. CDR1 is MGHRA and CDR2 is YSYEKL in the germline V gene. CDR3 size: 15 residues.

The chain couples TRBV4-1 to TRBJ1-3; no reliable D call. The germline V and J ends were trimmed by 0 bases and 0 bases, with 9 bases remaining between them. CDR1 is MGHRA, CDR2 YSYEKL, per germline. The CDR3 is 16 residues long. The CDR3 region is CASSQEAVISGNTIYF. DNA for the CDR3: TGCGCCAGCAGCCAAGAGGCCGTGATCTCTGGAAACACCATATATTTT.

The gene calls are TRBV19 and TRBJ1-4; D is possibly TRBD1 (6 bases). The CDR3 totals 16 residues. From germline, CDR1 is LNHDA and CDR2 SQIVND (reference sequence). Trimming stripped 6 bases from V and 2 bases from J, with 16 bases between. CDR3 sequence reads: CASSRGVTGTNEKLFF. The DNA for the CDR3 is TGTGCCAGTAGCCGAGGGGTCACAGGGACTAATGAAAAACTGTTTTTT.

The chain combines TRBV7-2 with TRBJ2-3; D possibly corresponds to TRBD1 (5 bases). Trimming took off 1 base at V and 2 bases at J, with 10 bases between the two ends. The CDR3 spans 15 residues. CDR1 is SGHTA, CDR2 FQGNSA, per germline. The CDR3: CASSLGAGHTDTQYF. For the CDR3, the DNA is TGTGCCAGCAGCTTAGGGGCAGGGCACACAGATACGCAGTATTTT.

This clone was observed a handful of times. The chain uses TRBV27 and TRBJ1-2; D is ambiguous. Germline values: CDR1 MNHEY, CDR2 SMNVEV (reference sequence). V was cut by 4 bases and J by 3 bases, with 12 bases left in between. The CDR3 length is 14 residues. The CDR3 DNA sequence: TGTGCCAGCAGTTCCCTCGGCGGGGACTATGGCTACACCTTC. Translating gives CASSSLGGDYGYTF.

The chain has TRBV2 and TRBJ2-7, with 9 bases matching TRBD1. The germline V gene encodes CDR1 SNHLY and CDR2 FYNNEI. The CDR3 consists of 15 residues. Losses at the gene ends were 4 bases for V and 4 bases for J; bases not matched to a gene: 8. CDR3 nucleotides: TGTGCCAGCAGTGCGGGAGGACAGGGGTCGTACGAGCAGTACTTC. This sequence encodes CASSAGGQGSYEQYF. Looking up the rest from reference TRBV2 and TRBJ2-7 gives the full variable domain: EPEVTQTPSHQVTQMGQEVILRCVPISNHLYFYWYRQILGQKVEFLVSFYNNEISEKSEIFDDQFSVERPDGSNFTLKIRSTKLEDSAMYFCASSAGGQGSYEQYFGPGTRLTVT.

The rearrangement links TRBV5-4 to TRBJ2-7; perhaps TRBD2 as D (6 bases). The V end lost 4 bases, the J end lost 4 bases, and 9 bases lay between the germline ends. The length of the CDR3 is 12 residues. CDR1 SGHNT and CDR2 YYREEE come from the germline V gene (reference sequence). CDR3 loop: CASSLGGYEQYF. The CDR3 DNA sequence: TGTGCCAGCAGCCTGGGAGGTTACGAGCAGTACTTC.

This chain connects TRBV19 to TRBJ2-1; D remains unclear. Germline V lookup: CDR1 LNHDA, CDR2 SQIVND (reference sequence). Trimming shortened V by 3 bases and J by 0 bases, and 12 bases separated the two germline ends. CDR3 length equals 16 residues. This chain's CDR3 is CASSMTYMSSYNEQFF. In nucleotides, the CDR3 is TGTGCCAGTAGTATGACCTATATGAGCTCCTACAATGAGCAGTTCTTC.

This clone was detected only a few times. The chain employs TRBV9 and TRBJ2-3; D is possibly TRBD1 (7 bases). The CDR3 runs to 14 residues. Germline CDR1 is SGDLS and CDR2 is YYNGEE. The germline V and J ends were trimmed by 3 bases and 2 bases, with 10 bases remaining between them. The chain's CDR3 is CASSARGDTDTQYF. Written as DNA, the CDR3 is TGTGCCAGCAGCGCCAGGGGGGACACAGATACGCAGTATTTT.

The rearrangement joins TRBV11-2 to TRBJ1-1, with D unresolved. Trimming took 3 bases from V and 1 from J, leaving 6 bases between them. Germline V gene sequence: CDR1 SGHAT, CDR2 FQNNGV. The CDR3 is 13 residues long. CDR3 nucleotide sequence: TGTGCCAGCAGCTTGGAACGGAACACTGAAGCTTTCTTT. It encodes CASSLERNTEAFF.

This chain joins TRBV27 and TRBJ1-2; D is perhaps TRBD1 (5 bases). CDR1 MNHEY and CDR2 SMNVEV come from the germline V gene (reference sequence). Deletions cut 1 base from V and 3 bases from J, with 12 bases between. The CDR3 sequence is 15 residues long. In DNA, the CDR3 is TGTGCCAGCAGTTTATGGGGGGGAGGACACTATGGCTACACCTTC. This sequence encodes CASSLWGGGHYGYTF.

This clone came up once. The J gene is TRBJ2-7, the V gene TRBV2, with no clear D. This CDR3 comprises 14 residues. CDR1 SNHLY and CDR2 FYNNEI come from the germline V gene. Deletions cut 5 bases from V and 5 bases from J, with 16 bases between. CDR3 DNA sequence: TGTGCCAGCAGTACGACACGTGGCCGCCACGAGCAGTACTTC. It translates to CASSTTRGRHEQYF.